Listed here is a single T cell receptor beta chain. Its antigen has not been determined. Base-call qualities are not available, and no considerably larger clone is one nucleotide away. Donors were 39 systemically healthy Caucasian individuals from Russia aged roughly 6 to 100 years. Each donor gave ten milliliters of peripheral blood, collected into EDTA-treated Vacutainer tubes. Ficoll-Paque density-gradient centrifugation was used to isolate PBMCs, with at least 6 million obtained per sample. Trizol reagent was used to extract total RNA from PBMCs, with at least 5.5 micrograms per sample. Naive CD45RAhigh/CD27high T cell percentages were measured by flow cytometry on a PBMC aliquot from every donor. The entry originates in a study of blood T cells in healthy people across ages (dated by TCRdb to the mid-2010s). A note on the overall study: Template switching captured roughly one uniquely barcoded TCR beta cDNA molecule per two T cells in model experiments. Using deep sequencing normalized with unique cDNA molecular identifiers, the study measured how TCR beta repertoire diversity changes with age. Four age groups were formed from the donors: young (average roughly 15 years), middle-aged (approximately 40), aged (more than 55) and long-lived (approximately 80). For two donors (one aged 18 to 29 and one aged 80 or older), the study analyzed two additional independent replicas of 1 million unique cDNA reads from the same blood draw. To avoid experimental bias, donors of different ages were spread randomly across the sequencing lanes.

The library was obtained by 5' RACE. The sequencer listed for this sample is Illumina HiSeq 2500. A second PCR of roughly 6 to 12 cycles was run with a J-beta primer mix and a sample-barcoded 5' primer. A unique molecular identifier was introduced onto each TCR beta cDNA molecule by a template-switch 5' adaptor carrying 12 random nucleotides. At least 3 million CDR3-containing paired-end reads were obtained from each sample. All of the RNA was converted into first-strand cDNA using the Mint cDNA synthesis kit, with a TRBC-specific oligonucleotide serving as the primer. Following uracil-DNA glycosylase treatment, all cDNA underwent a first 18-cycle PCR with the universal primers M1SS and BC2_uni_R. The original pipeline was this. Each sample was normalized by randomly selecting 1 million high-quality reads, each carrying a distinct molecular identifier. Instead of being binned into consensus sequences, reads with shared molecular identifiers were discarded. CDR3 identification, clonotype clustering and error correction used MiTCR with a Q25 quality threshold and the strictest error-elimination algorithm. Lower-bound total TCR beta diversity was estimated with a nonparametric unseen species model using Euler transformation. TCRdb cleaned the public reads at Q25 with fastp, built clones with MiXCR and kept in-frame beta chains. Rows with one shared CDR3 protein collapse into an entry with the most common genes and DNA. For this entry, the V and J calls and clone size follow TCRdb and not the study's own pipeline. This sample lists some 900,000 distinct CDR3 sequences; 40% to 60% were detected once. The top ten hold roughly 13% of the sample.

V is reduced by 7 bases and J by 0 bases, leaving a spacing of 13 bases between them. CDR1 and CDR2 were assigned from the germline V gene as MGHDK and SYGVNS. The CDR3 runs 16 amino acids, cysteine and phenylalanine included. Just CDR3 DNA is preserved here, 48 bases in frame from base 1. Summary of the overall study and its limitations: Because profiling used bulk unsorted PBMCs, naive and antigen-experienced compartments could not be compared conclusively. Estimates of total diversity based on one million sequenced T cells were considered lower bounds and underestimates. The long-lived group showed more naive CD4+ T cells, fewer expanded clones and increased TCR diversity than the aged group, suggesting age selection. A strong correlation was found between observed TCR beta diversity and the percentage of naive T cells measured by flow cytometry. Observed TCR beta diversity per million T cells fell roughly linearly with age, and a significant reduction was already apparent by age roughly 40. The CMV infection status of donors was not known, potentially confounding age-related changes in expanded clonotypes.

This clonotype was sampled from a man aged 30-40 years in good health. Sequenced: blood. The chain is assembled from TRBV25-1 and TRBJ2-6; tentative D gene TRBD1, with 6 bases matching. The DNA sequence reads TGTGCCAGCACAGGGGAATCTATCTCTGGGGCCAACGTCCTGACTTTC. This is translated as CASTGESISGANVLTF.